This TCR beta chain is from a study (TCRdb year 2016). CDR1 and CDR2 (ENHRY, SYGVKD) derive from the germline V gene. The V end loses 4 bases and the J end loses 0 bases, and a stretch of 13 bases separates them. The CDR3 contains 17 residues, cysteine and phenylalanine counted. CDR3 DNA only is kept here, 51 bases in frame from base 1. This clonotype was counted a few times. The clone's antigen remains unknown. Per-nucleotide qualities are absent, and no much larger clonotype sits a single base away. Library preparation employed RT-PCR. The instrument was an Illumina MiSeq. TCRdb trimmed the raw reads at Q25, called clones with MiXCR and kept productive beta chains. Rows merge per CDR3 protein into single entries with the most common DNA and genes. The sample includes about 680,000 distinct CDR3 sequences, with approximately 15% observed a single time. 3.6% of the sample goes to the ten largest clones.

The clonotype was recovered from a female donor in good health, serving as a healthy control. The chain was built from TRBV10-3 and TRBJ1-6; tentative D gene TRBD1, with 5 bases matching. Sequencing was carried out using memory CD4+ T cells from blood. The CDR3 in this case is CAISGDSESSYNSPLHF. The nucleotide sequence reads TGTGCCATCAGTGGAGACAGTGAGAGCTCCTATAATTCACCCCTCCACTTT.